The 27 T cell receptor beta chains below all came from one sample that was sequenced in a study of T cells in Graves' hyperthyroidism and ophthalmopathy. TCR beta CDR3 region amplification was performed from RNA transcripts. When the TCR CDR3 underwent first-round RT-PCR, the HTBI primer set was used. TCRdb re-derived calls from the multiplex PCR reads in MiXCR, one entry per CDR3 protein. The top ten clones hold roughly 20% of a sample with more than 350,000 distinct CDR3 sequences, about 15% of them seen once. The specimen was blood. Every receptor here comes from a woman in her fifties or sixties with Graves' ophthalmopathy.

This clonotype has ten or more counts. CDR3 loop: CASSLLAGAREQFF. CDR3 bases: TGTGCCAGCAGCTTACTAGCGGGAGCGAGGGAGCAGTTCTTC. The chain combines TRBV11-2 with TRBJ2-1; 10 bases are shared with TRBD2. The CDR3 totals 14 residues. The V gene end was trimmed by 2 bases and the J gene end by 10 bases; junction bases not matched to a gene: 5. Looked up from germline, CDR1 is SGHAT and CDR2 is FQNNGV.

This clonotype was seen at least ten times. This chain joins TRBV27 and TRBJ1-6, with TRBD1 matching 10 bases. The germline gives CDR1 MNHEY, CDR2 SMNVEV (reference sequence). This CDR3 has 17 amino acids. V was pared by 3 bases and J by 1 base, with 3 bases of the junction left unmatched. In DNA, the CDR3 is TGTGCCAGCAGTTTCAGACAGGGGGCTTCCTATAATTCACCCCTCCACTTT. Translating it yields CASSFRQGASYNSPLHF.

This chain links TRBV7-9 with TRBJ2-3; TRBD2 is a possible D gene (7 bases). Germline CDR1 is SEHNR and CDR2 is FQNEAQ (reference sequence). CDR3 length: 16 residues. Between the trimmed V and J ends, which lost 5 bases and 4 bases, there was a span of 19 bases. The CDR3: CASSLIVRGAADTQYF. As DNA, the CDR3 is TGTGCCAGCAGCCTCATCGTTCGGGGGGCAGCAGATACGCAGTATTTT.

This clonotype was counted only a few times. This chain uses TRBV5-6 with TRBJ2-1, with D possibly matching TRBD1 (9 bases). Germline V gene lookup returns CDR1 SGHDT and CDR2 YYEEEE. This CDR3 is 15 amino acids long. Trimming shortened V by 4 bases and J by 6 bases, and 17 bases separated the two germline ends. The CDR3 nucleotides are TGTGCCAGCAGCGTGGACAGGGGACTAGGCAATGAGCAGTTCTTC. Its translation: CASSVDRGLGNEQFF.

This chain connects TRBV6-1 to TRBJ2-7; D perhaps matches TRBD2 (6 bases). The CDR3 runs 13 residues. Germline V gene data show CDR1 as MNHNS and CDR2 as SASEGT. Trimming shortened V by 5 bases and J by 5 bases, and 13 bases separated the two germline ends. The CDR3 protein is CASSRGLTHEQYF. The DNA of the CDR3 is TGTGCCAGCAGTCGAGGACTAACCCACGAGCAGTACTTC.

This clonotype has at least ten counts. This rearrangement joins TRBV20-1 to TRBJ2-5, with D uncertain. Germline assignment: CDR1 DFQATT and CDR2 SNEGSKA (reference sequence). The V gene lost 1 base and the J gene lost 2 bases, with 8 bases spanning the gap. This CDR3 contains 13 residues. CDR3 protein: CSARAGRQETQYF. The CDR3, as DNA: TGCAGTGCTAGAGCAGGACGGCAAGAGACCCAGTACTTC.

Only a few counts were recorded for this clonotype. The chain recombines TRBV13 with TRBJ1-2; unclear D gene. V lost 5 bases to trimming and J lost 8 bases, with 15 bases between them. CDR1 PRHDT and CDR2 FYEKMQ come from the germline V gene (reference sequence). This CDR3 comprises 13 residues. The DNA for the CDR3 is TGTGCCAGCAGCCCGCGTCGGGGTGACGGCTACACCTTC. Residues: CASSPRRGDGYTF.

This clonotype was recorded a few times. The V and J genes are TRBV29-1 and TRBJ2-3; 12 nucleotides match TRBD2. CDR3 length equals 15 residues. The germline V gene has CDR1 SQVTM and CDR2 ANQGSEA. After removal of 4 bases from V and 2 bases from J, the junction contained 4 bases not matched to a gene. The CDR3 sequence is CSVVGLAGITDTQYF. The CDR3 DNA sequence: TGCAGCGTTGTTGGACTAGCGGGGATCACAGATACGCAGTATTTT.

This clonotype showed up many times. V usage is TRBV28 and J usage is TRBJ1-4; D is undetermined. Germline values: CDR1 MDHEN, CDR2 SYDVKM. V lost 5 bases and J lost 10, with 17 bases in between. There are 14 residues in the CDR3. Here the CDR3 reads CASSPGLGLGKLFF. The CDR3 DNA sequence: TGTGCCAGCAGTCCCGGCCTAGGTCTAGGAAAACTGTTTTTT.

The chain carries TRBV6-2 or TRBV6-3 and TRBJ2-1; D is unresolved. CDR3 length equals 15 residues. V was pared by 6 bases and J by 6 bases, with 18 bases between. Germline V CDR1 and CDR2: MNHEY, SVGEGT. The CDR3 bases are TGTGCCAGCAGGCCCCCCTGGTCAGCGATCAATGAGCAGTTCTTC. It specifies CASRPPWSAINEQFF.

This clonotype appeared many times. J is TRBJ2-3 and V is TRBV12-3 or TRBV12-4; D unclear. The CDR3 loop spans 15 amino acids. Trimming shortened V by 4 bases and J by 0 bases, and 11 bases separated the two germline ends. In DNA, the CDR3 is TGTGCCAGCAGTTCCGAGGCCACTAGCACAGATACGCAGTATTTT. The encoded protein is CASSSEATSTDTQYF.

The chain carries TRBV7-2 and TRBJ2-1; perhaps D is TRBD1 or TRBD2 (6 bases each). The CDR3 is 14 amino acids. Germline lookup yields CDR1 SGHTA and CDR2 FQGNSA. The V end lost 4 bases, the J end lost 2 bases, and 9 bases lay between the germline ends. In DNA, the CDR3 is TGTGCCAGCAGCTACGGGGGCACCTACAATGAGCAGTTCTTC. It encodes CASSYGGTYNEQFF.

This clonotype has just a few counts. The rearrangement links TRBV19 to TRBJ2-2; D is ambiguous. The CDR3 length is 14 residues. CDR1 LNHDA and CDR2 SQIVND come from the germline V gene (reference sequence). Trimming pared 10 bases from V and 0 bases from J, leaving 12 bases between. In DNA, the CDR3 is TGTGCCACCACCCCCGCTTCGAACACCGGGGAGCTGTTTTTT. This codes for CATTPASNTGELFF.

The sample holds a few counts of this clonotype. The rearrangement joins TRBV13 to TRBJ2-5, with D possibly being TRBD2 (5 bases). The CDR3 totals 13 residues. Germline values: CDR1 PRHDT, CDR2 FYEKMQ (reference sequence). The V gene lost 4 bases and the J gene lost 5 bases, with 11 bases spanning the gap. The CDR3 region is CASSSGVAETQYF. The CDR3 coding sequence is TGTGCCAGCAGCTCCGGGGTAGCGGAGACCCAGTACTTC.

This clonotype was found many times. This chain uses TRBV20-1 with TRBJ2-1; the match to TRBD1 covers 7 bases. The germline CDR1 and CDR2 sequences are DFQATT and SNEGSKA (reference sequence). This CDR3 has 15 residues. V lost 4 bases, J lost 1 base, and 7 bases stayed unmatched. This chain's CDR3 is CSATSGTESYNEQFF. CDR3 in DNA: TGCAGTGCTACCTCCGGGACAGAATCCTACAATGAGCAGTTCTTC.

This clonotype was observed a few times. The chain carries TRBV5-1 and TRBJ2-1; 9 bases match TRBD2. The CDR3 has 13 residues. The V gene's germline CDR1 is SGHRS and CDR2 YFSETQ. V dropped 4 bases and J dropped 10; count of bases not matched to a gene: 6. CDR3 bases: TGCGCCAGCAGCGGTAGCGGGAGTCAGGAGCAGTTCTTC. This sequence encodes CASSGSGSQEQFF.

V usage is TRBV5-5 and J usage is TRBJ2-3, with 7 bases matching TRBD2. V lost 5 bases, J lost 1 base, and 10 bases stayed unmatched. Germline V gene data show CDR1 as SGHKS and CDR2 as YYEKEE (reference sequence). The CDR3 covers 16 residues. The CDR3 reads CASSSTLADRTDTQYF. The CDR3 DNA is TGTGCCAGCAGTTCGACTCTAGCGGATCGCACAGATACGCAGTATTTT.

This clonotype was recorded many times. The V and J genes are TRBV5-1 and TRBJ2-1, with TRBD2 matching 13 bases. V shed 5 bases and J 6 bases; nucleotides not matched to a gene: 11. Germline assignment: CDR1 SGHRS and CDR2 YFSETQ. CDR3 length: 17 amino acids. The CDR3 nucleotides read TGCGCCAGCAGTTTTGGAGGGACTAGCGGGACCCTCAATGAGCAGTTCTTC. Its translation: CASSFGGTSGTLNEQFF.

The V call is TRBV7-9, the J call TRBJ1-1; no reliable D call. V lost 4 bases, J lost 5 bases, and 14 bases lay in between. From germline, CDR1 is SEHNR and CDR2 FQNEAQ (reference sequence). The CDR3 is 14 residues long. This CDR3 is CASSSTEGWTEAFF. DNA for the CDR3: TGTGCCAGCAGCTCGACTGAAGGGTGGACTGAAGCTTTCTTT. The full variable domain, its missing parts supplied by reference TRBV7-9 and TRBJ1-1, is DTGVSQNPRHKITKRGQNVTFRCDPISEHNRLYWYRQTLGQGPEFLTYFQNEAQLEKSRLLSDRFSAERPKGSFSTLEIQRTEQGDSAMYLCASSSTEGWTEAFFGQGTRLTVV.

This clonotype was seen more than once but under ten times. The chain is built from TRBV14 and TRBJ2-5, with no clear D. V was cut by 1 base and J by 0 bases, with 6 bases left in between. CDR1 is SGHDN, CDR2 FVKESK, per germline. The CDR3 sequence is 14 residues long. The CDR3 loop is CASSQVRDQETQYF. As DNA, the CDR3 is TGTGCCAGCAGCCAAGTACGGGACCAAGAGACCCAGTACTTC.

Only a few counts were recorded for this clonotype. This chain links TRBV28 with TRBJ1-5; D not resolved. Germline CDR1 reads MDHEN; CDR2 reads SYDVKM. V gave up 2 bases and J gave up 2 bases, with 16 bases separating them. This CDR3 is 17 amino acids long. The CDR3 loop is CASSLGGGPWGNQPQHF. The CDR3 DNA is TGTGCCAGCAGTTTAGGCGGCGGGCCGTGGGGCAATCAGCCCCAGCATTTT.

The chain links TRBV6-1 to TRBJ2-1, with D possibly being TRBD1 or TRBD2 (6 bases each). V was clipped by 9 bases and J by 2 bases, with 17 bases between them. This CDR3 contains 15 residues. The germline gives CDR1 MNHNS, CDR2 SASEGT. The CDR3 sequence is CASLSSEGAYNEQFF. The CDR3 DNA follows: TGTGCCAGTTTGTCTTCGGAGGGGGCCTACAATGAGCAGTTCTTC.

This clonotype was counted many times. The rearrangement joins TRBV5-1 to TRBJ2-1; 14 bases are a match to TRBD2. The germline gives CDR1 SGHRS, CDR2 YFSETQ. Trimming took 4 bases from V and 7 from J; bases not matched to a gene: 4. The CDR3 is 15 residues long. The CDR3 region has the DNA TGCGCCAGCAGCCAGGGACTAGCGGGAGCTAATGAGCAGTTCTTC. Amino acid sequence: CASSQGLAGANEQFF.

Ten or more counts support this clonotype. The chain combines TRBV28 with TRBJ2-7, with D perhaps TRBD1 or TRBD2 (5 bases each). The ends were cut back, 4 bases at V and 0 bases at J, with 7 bases in the middle. Germline-derived CDR1 and CDR2 are MDHEN and SYDVKM. The CDR3 extends over 13 amino acids. The CDR3 sequence is CASSWGTSYEQYF. The CDR3 nucleotides are TGTGCCAGCAGTTGGGGGACCTCCTACGAGCAGTACTTC.

There are many counts of this clonotype. V usage is TRBV27 and J usage is TRBJ2-3; D is uncertain. This CDR3 comprises 12 residues. V lost 10 bases to trimming and J lost 0 bases, with 8 bases between them. The germline V gene encodes CDR1 MNHEY and CDR2 SMNVEV (reference sequence). CDR3 in amino acids: CATYTSTDTQYF. Here the CDR3 DNA reads TGTGCCACCTATACTAGCACAGATACGCAGTATTTT.

CDR3 region: CAVGGNPYNEQFF. CDR3 DNA: TGTGCGGTAGGCGGGAACCCCTACAATGAGCAGTTCTTC. The chain combines TRBV6-1 with TRBJ2-1; a weak D match, TRBD2 (6 bases). The CDR3 loop spans 13 amino acids. Germline V gene sequence: CDR1 MNHNS, CDR2 SASEGT.

The sample holds many counts of this clonotype. The chain recombines TRBV29-1 with TRBJ2-3; D unresolved. The germline V and J ends were trimmed by 6 bases and 5 bases, with 15 bases remaining between them. The CDR3 consists of 13 residues. CDR1 SQVTM and CDR2 ANQGSEA come from the germline V gene. This CDR3 reads CSVGIMRVDTQYF. The CDR3 DNA is TGCAGCGTGGGGATTATGCGAGTAGATACGCAGTATTTT.